This T cell receptor beta chain came from a study of blood T cell repertoires in COVID-19. In the study overall: Sites in the United States, Italy and Spain provided acute and convalescent COVID-19 samples. From T cells, B-cell-depleted T cells, or PBMCs came the material, which was cDNA or gDNA.

The method was immunoSEQ multiplex PCR; TCRdb's version includes in-frame clones alone and lacks a portion of them. The sample has roughly 140,000 clones, 85% to 90% seen once. This CDR3 is built from 18 residues. The trim removed 4 bases at V and 3 bases at J, leaving 7 bases unmatched. CDR1 and CDR2 from the germline V gene are KGHDR and SFDVKD. This receptor was taken from a man between 60 and 75 years old who had recovered from COVID-19. Sequencing was carried out using PBMCs or T cells enriched from blood (not recorded which). V and J are TRBV24-1 and TRBJ2-1; 14 positions agree with TRBD2. Written as DNA, the CDR3 is TGTGCCACCAGTGACACTCGACTAGCGGGAGGGTTCTACAATGAGCAGTTCTTC. Encoded protein: CATSDTRLAGGFYNEQFF.